The rows below give T cell receptor beta chains drawn from one sample of a study of blood T cell repertoires in COVID-19. Sequencing used immunoSEQ multiplex PCR; TCRdb keeps in-frame clones, though not all of them. The repertoire holds around 81,000 clones, with 80% as singletons. The sequencing input was peripheral blood. Source of these receptors: a human donor in a cohort sampled during active COVID-19. Each CDR3 is given without its conserved first and last residue.

J | length | V | CDR3
TRBJ1-1 | 11 | TRBV7-2 | ASSYGGRTEAF
TRBJ2-7 | 11 | TRBV18 | ASSRLDPGEQY
TRBJ2-2 | 15 | TRBV11-1 | ASSLARGEVGTGELF
TRBJ1-1 | 13 | TRBV2 | ASSEDREMNTEAF
TRBJ2-2 | 14 | TRBV18 | ASSPGLAGAVGELF
TRBJ1-5 | 14 | TRBV30 | AWSQGGAYGNQPQH
TRBJ2-3 | 12 | TRBV5-3 | ARSLRLAPDTQY
TRBJ1-1 | 11 | TRBV6-5 | ASSATGVAEAF
TRBJ1-6 | 11 | TRBV30 | AWSSRDNSPLH
TRBJ2-5 | 13 | TRBV7-9 | ASSPSGAPEETQY
TRBJ2-7 | 12 | TRBV30 | AWSPFRVGYEQY
TRBJ2-3 | 13 | TRBV5-4 | ASSLDRGLGDTQY
TRBJ1-2 | 11 | TRBV5-4 | ASSHTDIYGYT
TRBJ1-1 | 13 | TRBV5-4 | ASREGGRGSTEAF
TRBJ2-7 | 13 | TRBV28 | ASSSDRGPSYEQY
TRBJ2-1 | 12 | TRBV11-2 | ASSRQGTNNEQF
TRBJ2-5 | 11 | TRBV10-3 | AISTETGETQY
TRBJ1-1 | 15 | TRBV5-1 | ASSLAHRGGGDTEAF
TRBJ1-6 | 13 | TRBV4-3 | ASSINRDRNSPLH
TRBJ1-5 | 11 | TRBV2 | ASRGTGAQPQH
TRBJ1-6 | 11 | TRBV6-5 | AVKPGSNSPLH
TRBJ1-4 | 10 | TRBV7-9 | AGQQSNEKLF
TRBJ1-5 | 11 | TRBV29-1 | SVQDRGGQPQH
TRBJ1-5 | 13 | TRBV19 | ASMDRPYSNQPQH
TRBJ2-3 | 12 | TRBV29-1 | SVEGQGVTDTQY
TRBJ1-3 | 12 | TRBV6-5 | ASSYSSAGNTIY
TRBJ2-2 | 14 | TRBV19 | ASSIKAGGHGGELF
TRBJ2-7 | 13 | TRBV23-1 | ASTSGTGGRYEQY
TRBJ2-1 | 13 | TRBV7-2 | ASSGRAGDYNEQF
TRBJ1-4 | 12 | TRBV13 | ASSPGATNEKLF
TRBJ1-6 | 11 | TRBV7-7 | ASSPARGSPLH
TRBJ2-5 | 12 | TRBV7-9 | ASSTGTGGETQY
TRBJ2-7 | 12 | TRBV6-6 | ASSNRQGSYEQY
TRBJ2-4 | 11 | TRBV19 | AATDLYKNIQY
TRBJ2-3 | 12 | TRBV2 | ASTRDRGTDTQY
TRBJ1-1 | 10 | TRBV24-1 | ATSEGEAEAF
TRBJ2-2 | 14 | TRBV24-1 | ATSDSQRERAGELF
TRBJ1-1 | 11 | TRBV14 | ASSWTANTEAF
TRBJ1-1 | 13 | TRBV27 | ASITAGGLNTEAF
TRBJ2-6 | 17 | TRBV9 | ASSVAPLSQQTGANVLT
TRBJ1-5 | 11 | TRBV7-2 | ASSRGQSQPQH
TRBJ2-1 | 13 | TRBV6-4 | ASSEWRKEGNEQF
TRBJ1-1 | 9 | TRBV29-1 | SAHRDTEAF
TRBJ2-2 | 15 | TRBV24-1 | ATSASGLAGVTGELF
TRBJ2-5 | 16 | TRBV24-1 | ATSDGKGAWVYQETQY
TRBJ2-5 | 12 | TRBV19 | ASKTSGRRETQY
TRBJ2-2 | 12 | TRBV6-2/TRBV6-3 | ASSLTGNTGELF
TRBJ2-2 | 12 | TRBV14 | ASSNAGGPGELF